Listed below are T cell receptor beta chains from one sample, sequenced in a study of T cell responses to AZD1222 COVID-19 vaccine. Sequencing was performed with immunoSEQ multiplex PCR; in TCRdb, only in-frame clones are kept and a portion is missing. The profile shows 200,000 or so clones, around 93% of them singletons. The material was peripheral blood, obtained 28 days after the second AZD1222 dose. The source is an adult who received the AZD1222 COVID-19 vaccine. Each CDR3 is given with its conserved first and last residue. D genes are given only for firm matches.

>TRBJ1-2|TRBV3-1/TRBV3-2|-
CASSQSGYGYTF
>TRBJ2-1|TRBV5-4|-
CASSWWTGDEQFF
>TRBJ1-1|TRBV5-5|-
CATTLGGNTEAFF
>TRBJ1-5|TRBV5-8|-
CASSLIRVYRDNQPQHF
>TRBJ1-1|TRBV3-1/TRBV3-2|-
CASSPTFLRDTEAFF
>TRBJ2-7|TRBV10-3|TRBD1
CAISDGQGDVYEQYF
>TRBJ2-5|TRBV7-2|-
CASSFSTRETQYF
>TRBJ1-4|TRBV2|-
CASSEQGGEKLFF
>TRBJ2-7|TRBV28|-
CASSLVHSYEQYF
>TRBJ2-1|TRBV7-8|-
CASSFSGSSYNEQFF
>TRBJ1-5|TRBV19|-
CASNVGGDQPQHF